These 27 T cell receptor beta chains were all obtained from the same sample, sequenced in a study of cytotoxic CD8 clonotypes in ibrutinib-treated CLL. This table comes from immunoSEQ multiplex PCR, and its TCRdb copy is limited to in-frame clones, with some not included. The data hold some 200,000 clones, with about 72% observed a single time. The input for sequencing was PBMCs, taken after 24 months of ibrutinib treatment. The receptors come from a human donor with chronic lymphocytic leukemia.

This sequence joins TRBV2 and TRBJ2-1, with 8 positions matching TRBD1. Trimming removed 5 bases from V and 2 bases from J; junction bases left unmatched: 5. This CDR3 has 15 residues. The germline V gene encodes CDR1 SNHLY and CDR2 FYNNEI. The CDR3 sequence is CASSNGQGAYNEQFF. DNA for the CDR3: TGTGCCAGCAGTAACGGACAGGGAGCCTACAATGAGCAGTTCTTC.

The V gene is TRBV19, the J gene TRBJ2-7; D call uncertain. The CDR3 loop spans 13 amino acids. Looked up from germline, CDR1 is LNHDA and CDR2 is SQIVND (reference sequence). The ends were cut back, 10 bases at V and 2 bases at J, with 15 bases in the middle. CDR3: CATSWAGTYEQYF. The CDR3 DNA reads TGTGCCACATCATGGGCAGGAACCTACGAGCAGTACTTC.

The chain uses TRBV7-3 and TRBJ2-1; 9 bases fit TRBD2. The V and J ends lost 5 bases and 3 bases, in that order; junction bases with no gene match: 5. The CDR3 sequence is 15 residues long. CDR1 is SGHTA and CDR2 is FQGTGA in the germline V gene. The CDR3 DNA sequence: TGTGCCAGCAGCCAGCTAGCGGGACGCTACAATGAGCAGTTCTTC. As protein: CASSQLAGRYNEQFF.

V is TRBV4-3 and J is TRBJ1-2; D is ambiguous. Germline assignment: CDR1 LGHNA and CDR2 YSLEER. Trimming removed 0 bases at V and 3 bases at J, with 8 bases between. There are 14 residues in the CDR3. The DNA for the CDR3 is TGCGCCAGCAGCCAAGATCGCGGTCACTATGGCTACACCTTC. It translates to CASSQDRGHYGYTF.

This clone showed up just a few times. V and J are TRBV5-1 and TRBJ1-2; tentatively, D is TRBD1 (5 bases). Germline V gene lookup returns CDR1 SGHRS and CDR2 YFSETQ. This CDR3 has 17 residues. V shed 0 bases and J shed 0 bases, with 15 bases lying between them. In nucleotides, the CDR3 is TGCGCCAGCAGCTTGGAAGGGACGGGATGGACTAACTATGGCTACACCTTC. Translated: CASSLEGTGWTNYGYTF.

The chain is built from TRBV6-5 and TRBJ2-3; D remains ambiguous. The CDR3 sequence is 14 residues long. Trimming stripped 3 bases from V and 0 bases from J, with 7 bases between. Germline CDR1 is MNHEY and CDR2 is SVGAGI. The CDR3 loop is CASSYTYSTDTQYF. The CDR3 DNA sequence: TGTGCCAGCAGTTATACGTATAGCACAGATACGCAGTATTTT.

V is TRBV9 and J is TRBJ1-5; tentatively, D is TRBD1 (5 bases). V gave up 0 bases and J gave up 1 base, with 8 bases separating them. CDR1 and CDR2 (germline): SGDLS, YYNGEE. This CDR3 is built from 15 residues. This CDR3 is CASSVAAGSNQPQHF. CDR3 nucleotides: TGTGCCAGCAGCGTAGCGGCAGGGAGCAATCAGCCCCAGCATTTT.

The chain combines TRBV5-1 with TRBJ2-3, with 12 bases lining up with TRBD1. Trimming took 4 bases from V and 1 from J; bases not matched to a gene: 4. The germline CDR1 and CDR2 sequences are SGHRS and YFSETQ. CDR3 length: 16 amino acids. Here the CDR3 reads CASSGTGGAGTDTQYF. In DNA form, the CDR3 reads TGCGCCAGCAGCGGGACAGGGGGCGCCGGCACAGATACGCAGTATTTT.

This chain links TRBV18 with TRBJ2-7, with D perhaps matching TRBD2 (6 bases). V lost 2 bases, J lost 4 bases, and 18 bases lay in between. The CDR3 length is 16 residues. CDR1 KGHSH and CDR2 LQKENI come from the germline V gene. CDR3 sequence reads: CASSPSASVPMYEQYF. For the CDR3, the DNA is TGTGCCAGCTCACCATCTGCTAGCGTCCCCATGTACGAGCAGTACTTC. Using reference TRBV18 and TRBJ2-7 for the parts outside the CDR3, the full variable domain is NAGVMQNPRHLVRRRGQEARLRCSPMKGHSHVYWYRQLPEEGLKFMVYLQKENIIDESGMPKERFSAEFPKEGPSILRIQQVVRGDSAAYFCASSPSASVPMYEQYFGPGTRLTVT.

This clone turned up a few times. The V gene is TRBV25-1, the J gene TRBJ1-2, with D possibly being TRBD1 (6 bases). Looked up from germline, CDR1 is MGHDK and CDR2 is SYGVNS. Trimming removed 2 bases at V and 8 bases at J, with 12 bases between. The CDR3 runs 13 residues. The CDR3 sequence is CASSEQGLGGYTF. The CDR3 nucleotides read TGTGCCAGCAGTGAACAGGGGTTAGGAGGCTACACCTTC.

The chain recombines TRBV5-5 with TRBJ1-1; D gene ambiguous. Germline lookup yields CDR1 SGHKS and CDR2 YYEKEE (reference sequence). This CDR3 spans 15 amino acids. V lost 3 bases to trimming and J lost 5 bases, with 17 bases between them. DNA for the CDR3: TGTGCCAGCAGCTCAGATCCCCACTCGGGGACTGAAGCTTTCTTT. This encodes CASSSDPHSGTEAFF.

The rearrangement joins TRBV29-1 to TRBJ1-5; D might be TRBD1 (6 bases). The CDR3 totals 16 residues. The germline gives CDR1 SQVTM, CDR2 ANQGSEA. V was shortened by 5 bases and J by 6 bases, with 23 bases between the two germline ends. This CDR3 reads CSVIDTGIGLSQPQHF. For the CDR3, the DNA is TGCAGCGTTATTGACACAGGGATCGGGCTCAGTCAGCCCCAGCATTTT. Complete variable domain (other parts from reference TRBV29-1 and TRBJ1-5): SAVISQKPSRDICQRGTSLTIQCQVDSQVTMMFWYRQQPGQSLTLIATANQGSEATYESGFVIDKFPISRPNLTFSTLTVSNMSPEDSSIYLCSVIDTGIGLSQPQHFGDGTRLSIL.

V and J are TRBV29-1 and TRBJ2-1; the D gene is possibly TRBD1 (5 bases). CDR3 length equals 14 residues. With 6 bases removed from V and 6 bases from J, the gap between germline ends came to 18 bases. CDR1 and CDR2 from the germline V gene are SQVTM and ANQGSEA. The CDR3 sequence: CSVDLMGQSNEQFF. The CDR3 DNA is TGCAGCGTCGACCTGATGGGGCAGTCCAATGAGCAGTTCTTC.

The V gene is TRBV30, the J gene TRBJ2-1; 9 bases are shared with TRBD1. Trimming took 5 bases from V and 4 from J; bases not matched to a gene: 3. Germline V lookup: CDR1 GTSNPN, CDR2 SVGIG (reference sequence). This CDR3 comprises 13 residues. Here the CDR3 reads CAWEQGAYNEQFF. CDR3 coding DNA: TGTGCCTGGGAACAGGGGGCGTACAATGAGCAGTTCTTC.

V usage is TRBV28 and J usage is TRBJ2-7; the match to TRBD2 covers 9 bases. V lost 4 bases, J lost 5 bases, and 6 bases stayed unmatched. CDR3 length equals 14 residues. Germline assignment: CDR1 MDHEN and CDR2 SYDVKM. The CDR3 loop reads CASSSRGRVHEQYF. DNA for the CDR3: TGTGCCAGCAGTTCACGCGGGAGGGTCCACGAGCAGTACTTC.

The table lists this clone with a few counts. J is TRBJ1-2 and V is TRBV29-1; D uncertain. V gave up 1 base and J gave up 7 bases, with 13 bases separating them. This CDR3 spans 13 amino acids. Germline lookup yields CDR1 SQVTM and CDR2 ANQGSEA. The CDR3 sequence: CSVEVSADGGYTF. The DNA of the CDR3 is TGCAGCGTTGAAGTAAGCGCAGACGGTGGCTACACCTTC.

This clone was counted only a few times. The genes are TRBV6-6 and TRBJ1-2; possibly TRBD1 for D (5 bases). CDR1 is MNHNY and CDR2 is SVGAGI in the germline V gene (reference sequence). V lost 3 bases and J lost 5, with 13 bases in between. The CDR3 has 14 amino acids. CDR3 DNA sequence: TGTGCCAGCAGTTATCGGGACGGACTATATGGCTACACCTTC. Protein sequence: CASSYRDGLYGYTF.

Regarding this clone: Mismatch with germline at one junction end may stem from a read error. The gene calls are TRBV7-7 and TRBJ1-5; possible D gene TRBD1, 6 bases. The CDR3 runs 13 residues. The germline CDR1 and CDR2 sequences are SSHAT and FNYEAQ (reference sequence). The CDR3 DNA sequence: TGTGCTAGCAGCCGGGGGCTTGATCAGCCCCAGCATTTT. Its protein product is CASSRGLDQPQHF.

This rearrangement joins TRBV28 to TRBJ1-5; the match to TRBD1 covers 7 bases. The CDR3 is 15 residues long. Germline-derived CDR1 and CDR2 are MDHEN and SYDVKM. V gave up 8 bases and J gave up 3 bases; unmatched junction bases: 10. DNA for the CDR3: TGTGCCAGCCTCAGGTTGACAGGGACCAATCAGCCCCAGCATTTT. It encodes CASLRLTGTNQPQHF.

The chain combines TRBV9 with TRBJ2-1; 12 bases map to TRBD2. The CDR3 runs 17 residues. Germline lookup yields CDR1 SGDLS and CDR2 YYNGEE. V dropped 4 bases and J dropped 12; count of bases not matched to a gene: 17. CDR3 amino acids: CASSPHQTSGSEEGQFF. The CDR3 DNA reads TGTGCCAGCAGCCCGCATCAGACTAGCGGGAGTGAGGAAGGGCAGTTCTTC.

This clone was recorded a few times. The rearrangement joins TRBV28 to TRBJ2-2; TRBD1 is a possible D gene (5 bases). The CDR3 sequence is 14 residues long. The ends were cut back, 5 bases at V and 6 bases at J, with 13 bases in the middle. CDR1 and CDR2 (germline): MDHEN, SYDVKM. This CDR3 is CASSEDMWAGELFF. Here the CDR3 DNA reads TGTGCCAGCAGTGAGGACATGTGGGCCGGGGAGCTGTTTTTT.

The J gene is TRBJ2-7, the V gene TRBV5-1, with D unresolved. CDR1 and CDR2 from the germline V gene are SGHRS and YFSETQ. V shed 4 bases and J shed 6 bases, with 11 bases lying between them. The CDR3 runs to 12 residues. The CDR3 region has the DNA TGCGCCAGCAGCCACCAGAACCGCGAGCAGTACTTC. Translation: CASSHQNREQYF. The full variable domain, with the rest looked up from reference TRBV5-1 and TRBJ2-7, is KAGVTQTPRYLIKTRGQQVTLSCSPISGHRSVSWYQQTPGQGLQFLFEYFSETQRNKGNFPGRFSGRQFSNSRSEMNVSTLELGDSALYLCASSHQNREQYFGPGTRLTVT.

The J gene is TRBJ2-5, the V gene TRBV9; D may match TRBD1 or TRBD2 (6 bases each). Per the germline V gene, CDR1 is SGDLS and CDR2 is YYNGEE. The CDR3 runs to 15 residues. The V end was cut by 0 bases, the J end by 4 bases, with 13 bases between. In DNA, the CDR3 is TGTGCCAGCAGCGTAGGGGGGGCACTTATAGAGACCCAGTACTTC. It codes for CASSVGGALIETQYF.

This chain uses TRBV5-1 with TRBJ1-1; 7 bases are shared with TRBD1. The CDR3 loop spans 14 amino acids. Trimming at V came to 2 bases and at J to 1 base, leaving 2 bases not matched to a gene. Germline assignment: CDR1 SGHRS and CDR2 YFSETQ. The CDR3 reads CASSFRDRNTEAFF. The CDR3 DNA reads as TGCGCCAGCAGCTTCCGGGACAGGAACACTGAAGCTTTCTTT.

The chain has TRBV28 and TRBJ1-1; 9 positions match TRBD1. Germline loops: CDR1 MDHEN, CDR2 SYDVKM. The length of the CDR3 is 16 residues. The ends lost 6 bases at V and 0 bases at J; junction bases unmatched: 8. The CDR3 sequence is CASRRGTGKLNTEAFF. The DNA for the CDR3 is TGTGCCAGCAGGCGAGGGACAGGGAAGTTGAACACTGAAGCTTTCTTT. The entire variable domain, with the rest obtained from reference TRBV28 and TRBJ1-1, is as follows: DVKVTQSSRYLVKRTGEKVFLECVQDMDHENMFWYRQDPGLGLRLIYFSYDVKMKEKGDIPEGYSVSREKKERFSLILESASTNQTSMYLCASRRGTGKLNTEAFFGQGTRLTVV.

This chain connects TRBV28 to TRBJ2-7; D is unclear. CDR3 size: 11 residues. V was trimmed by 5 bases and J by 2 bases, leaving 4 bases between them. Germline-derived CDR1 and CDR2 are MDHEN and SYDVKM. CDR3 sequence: CASSTAYEQYF. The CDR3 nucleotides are TGTGCCAGCAGTACTGCCTACGAGCAGTACTTC.

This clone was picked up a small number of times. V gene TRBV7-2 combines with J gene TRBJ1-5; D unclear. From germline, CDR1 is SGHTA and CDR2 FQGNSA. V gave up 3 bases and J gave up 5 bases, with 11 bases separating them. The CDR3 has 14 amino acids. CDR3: CASSFGLSHQPQHF. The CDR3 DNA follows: TGTGCCAGCAGCTTTGGACTTTCCCATCAGCCCCAGCATTTT.